Shown below are 9 T cell receptor beta chains from a single sample sequenced in a study of blood T cell repertoires in COVID-19. Sequencing used immunoSEQ multiplex PCR; TCRdb keeps in-frame clones, though not all of them. The sample has about 260,000 clones, around 84% seen once. Material: PBMCs or T cells enriched from blood (not recorded which). Every receptor here comes from a man in his thirties or forties with acute COVID-19.

The chain links TRBV28 to TRBJ1-2, with a weak D call TRBD1 (6 bases). CDR3 length equals 13 residues. V lost 6 bases, J lost 2 bases, and 10 bases lay in between. CDR1 MDHEN and CDR2 SYDVKM come from the germline V gene. DNA of the CDR3: TGTGCCAGCAGCAGGACAGAAAACTATGGCTACACCTTC. Translating it yields CASSRTENYGYTF.

The chain links TRBV20-1 to TRBJ1-5, with D tentatively TRBD1 (5 bases). The germline gives CDR1 DFQATT, CDR2 SNEGSKA (reference sequence). V lost 3 bases and J lost 2, with 11 bases in between. This CDR3 contains 14 residues. The CDR3 loop reads CSASGWGGNQPQHF. In DNA, the CDR3 is TGCAGTGCTAGTGGGTGGGGCGGCAATCAGCCCCAGCATTTT.

This clone was picked up many times. The genes are TRBV6-4 and TRBJ2-1; D is undetermined. The germline V and J ends were trimmed by 4 bases and 0 bases, with 7 bases remaining between them. The germline V gene encodes CDR1 MRHNA and CDR2 SNTAGT. This CDR3 contains 14 residues. CDR3 region: CASSVKSSYNEQFF. The CDR3 region has the DNA TGTGCCAGCAGTGTGAAGAGCTCCTACAATGAGCAGTTCTTC.

This clone was seen only a few times. The CDR3 reads CASSYSTGVGNTIYF. The CDR3 nucleotides read TGTGCCAGCAGTTACTCGACGGGGGTGGGAAACACCATATATTTT. This chain connects TRBV6-5 to TRBJ1-3; perhaps TRBD1 as D (5 bases). The CDR3 sequence is 15 residues long. Germline CDR1 is MNHEY and CDR2 is SVGAGI. Between the trimmed V and J ends, which lost 0 bases and 4 bases, there was a span of 10 bases.

The chain employs TRBV6-5 and TRBJ1-2; D gene uncertain. CDR3 length equals 13 residues. CDR1 MNHEY and CDR2 SVGAGI come from the germline V gene. V lost 11 bases and J lost 7, with 20 bases in between. This CDR3 reads CALGREEGIGYTF. In DNA form, the CDR3 reads TGTGCCTTGGGGAGGGAGGAGGGTATTGGCTACACCTTC.

The J gene is TRBJ1-1, the V gene TRBV19; tentatively, D is TRBD1 (6 bases). The CDR3 extends over 16 amino acids. Trimming stripped 10 bases from V and 5 bases from J, with 26 bases between. Germline values: CDR1 LNHDA, CDR2 SQIVND (reference sequence). The CDR3 DNA is TGTGCCACTACATCCAGCACAGGGAGCGTAAAAACTGAAGCTTTCTTT. This gives the protein CATTSSTGSVKTEAFF.

The CDR3 spells CASSDGGLQPQHF. The CDR3 DNA sequence: TGTGCCAGCAGTGACGGGGGACTCCAGCCCCAGCATTTT. The gene calls are TRBV25-1 and TRBJ1-5; perhaps TRBD1 as D (5 bases). CDR3 length equals 13 residues. V lost 3 bases and J 7 bases, leaving 10 bases between the germline ends. Looked up from germline, CDR1 is MGHDK and CDR2 is SYGVNS.

This rearrangement joins TRBV2 to TRBJ1-2; maybe TRBD1 (5 bases). CDR3 length equals 16 residues. V lost 3 bases to trimming and J lost 6 bases, with 20 bases between them. Per germline, CDR1 SNHLY and CDR2 FYNNEI. In nucleotides, the CDR3 is TGTGCCAGCAGTGATACCCTGGGATGGGGCAGGGATGGCTACACCTTC. Amino acids: CASSDTLGWGRDGYTF.

This rearrangement joins TRBV11-2 to TRBJ1-4; D not certain. The CDR3 has 16 amino acids. Germline V gene sequence: CDR1 SGHAT, CDR2 FQNNGV. V was cut by 4 bases and J by 5 bases, with 17 bases left in between. Here the CDR3 reads CASSSLLHGRNEKLFF. CDR3 nucleotides: TGTGCCAGCAGCTCCCTTCTCCACGGTCGAAATGAAAAACTGTTTTTT. The complete variable domain, with remaining parts taken from reference TRBV11-2 and TRBJ1-4, reads EAGVAQSPRYKIIEKRQSVAFWCNPISGHATLYWYQQILGQGPKLLIQFQNNGVVDDSQLPKDRFSAERLKGVDSTLKIQPAKLEDSAVYLCASSSLLHGRNEKLFFGSGTQLSVL.